The text below deals with one T cell receptor beta chain. The data stem from a study of blood T cell repertoires in COVID-19. About the research overall: There were acute and convalescent COVID-19 samples, and they came from the United States, Italy and Spain. T cells, B-cell-depleted T cells, or PBMCs supplied cDNA or gDNA.

Original processing notes: Cell counts per sample came from amplifying reference gene primers. Data came from immunoSEQ multiplex PCR; TCRdb stores just in-frame clones and leaves some out. That table gives V, J and clone size, and the DNA gave D and trimming. The sample has about 100,000 clones, just over 85% seen once. This CDR3 has 13 amino acids. Germline CDR1 reads MDHEN; CDR2 reads SYDVKM. V dropped 7 bases and J dropped 7 bases, with 17 bases sitting between them. This clonotype originated in a human donor in a cohort sampled during active COVID-19. The genes are TRBV28 and TRBJ2-7; a weak D match, TRBD2 (5 bases). Specimen: peripheral blood. The CDR3 coding sequence is TGTGCCAGCAAACCGCTAAGGACGGGGGAGCAGTACTTC. Encoded protein: CASKPLRTGEQYF.